This TCR beta chain was obtained from a study of T cell responses to AZD1222 COVID-19 vaccine. CDR3 size: 15 residues. V was shortened by 2 bases and J by 0 bases, with 8 bases between the two germline ends. Germline CDR1 reads SNHLY; CDR2 reads FYNNEI. The assay was immunoSEQ multiplex PCR, and TCRdb's table has in-frame clones only and misses some. The sample carries roughly 200,000 clones, 90% to 95% recorded once. The J gene is TRBJ1-5, the V gene TRBV2; D is perhaps TRBD1 (5 bases). This sequence was found in an adult in good health. The sequencing used peripheral blood, collected on day 0 of MenACWY control vaccination. The CDR3 here is CASSEWGDSNQPQHF. The CDR3 bases are TGTGCCAGCAGTGAATGGGGGGATAGCAATCAGCCCCAGCATTTT. The full variable domain, with the rest looked up from reference TRBV2 and TRBJ1-5, is EPEVTQTPSHQVTQMGQEVILRCVPISNHLYFYWYRQILGQKVEFLVSFYNNEISEKSEIFDDQFSVERPDGSNFTLKIRSTKLEDSAMYFCASSEWGDSNQPQHFGDGTRLSIL.